Listed below are T cell receptor beta chains from one sample, sequenced in a study of T-cell reconstitution after alpha-beta-depleted transplantation in children. From the PCR reads, TCRdb called clonotypes with MiXCR, one entry per CDR3 protein. Of over 45,000 distinct CDR3 sequences in the sample, more than 5% are singletons; the top ten hold about 33%. This specimen consisted of PBMCs, mostly from graft donor cells, obtained 60 days after TCRalphabeta/CD19-depleted stem cell transplant. The origin of the receptors is a female patient aged 2-15 years who had a stem cell transplant for aplastic anemia, so the T cells may come from the graft donor. CDR3s include the opening cysteine and the closing phenylalanine or tryptophan. The D gene is left open where the match is weak. Clone size is shown for a subset of rows, as once, few, many or a class of expanded clone.

size: many; J: TRBJ2-1; D: .; V: TRBV5-1; DNA: TGCGCCAGCAGTCCTACGGATCCAACCTACAATGAGCAGTTCTTC; CDR3: CASSPTDPTYNEQFF
size: many; J: TRBJ1-4; D: .; V: TRBV6-6; DNA: TGTGCCAGCCAGGGCACTAATGAAAAACTGTTTTTT; CDR3: CASQGTNEKLFF
size: few; J: TRBJ1-1; D: .; V: TRBV14; DNA: TGTGCCAGCAGCCAAATACAGTCGACTGAAGCTTTCTTT; CDR3: CASSQIQSTEAFF
size: many; J: TRBJ1-1; D: .; V: TRBV7-9; DNA: TGTGCCAGCAGCTTATGGGGATCGGACACTGAAGCTTTCTTT; CDR3: CASSLWGSDTEAFF
size: many; J: TRBJ1-4; D: .; V: TRBV20-1; DNA: TGCAGTGCTAGTCAAGGGGCGGTTAATGAAAAACTGTTTTTT; CDR3: CSASQGAVNEKLFF
size: many; J: TRBJ2-4; D: .; V: TRBV20-1; DNA: TGCAGTGCTAGCTTTGACACTCGAGCCAAAAACATTCAGTACTTC; CDR3: CSASFDTRAKNIQYF
size: .; J: TRBJ2-3; D: TRBD1; V: TRBV4-1; DNA: TGCGCCAGCAGCCAAGGACAGGGAAGGGCAGATACGCAGTATTTT; CDR3: CASSQGQGRADTQYF
size: many; J: TRBJ1-2; D: .; V: TRBV7-9; DNA: TGTGCCAGCAGCTTAGAGGCAGGGGATGGCTACACCTTC; CDR3: CASSLEAGDGYTF
size: many; J: TRBJ1-1; D: .; V: TRBV6-6; DNA: TGTGCCAGTCCCTCCTCAGCGAAAGGAGCCCAAGCTTTCTTT; CDR3: CASPSSAKGAQAFF
size: many; J: TRBJ2-1; D: .; V: TRBV7-8; DNA: TGTGCCAGCAGCTTAAGACCGGTCTCCTACAATGAGCAGTTCTTC; CDR3: CASSLRPVSYNEQFF
size: many; J: TRBJ1-4; D: TRBD1; V: TRBV20-1; DNA: TGCAGTGCTCTCGACAGGGGATTCGGTGAAAAACTGTTTTTT; CDR3: CSALDRGFGEKLFF
size: many; J: TRBJ1-3; D: .; V: TRBV12-3/TRBV12-4; DNA: TGTGCCAGCACTTCTTATGGCCGAGGGACACGCTCTGGAAACACCATATATTTT; CDR3: CASTSYGRGTRSGNTIYF
size: many; J: TRBJ2-1; D: .; V: TRBV10-3; DNA: TGTGCCATCAGTGAGGGGGTAGACGCCTACAATGAGCAGTTCTTC; CDR3: CAISEGVDAYNEQFF
size: few; J: TRBJ1-4; D: TRBD1; V: TRBV18; DNA: TGTGCCAGCTCACGGAAAGGGGGCGGAGTTGGCGAAAAACTGTTTTTT; CDR3: CASSRKGGGVGEKLFF
size: many; J: TRBJ2-7; D: TRBD1; V: TRBV27; DNA: TGTGCCAGCAGTTTAGAGGACAGGAGATCCTACGAGCAGTACTTC; CDR3: CASSLEDRRSYEQYF
size: many; J: TRBJ1-1; D: .; V: TRBV7-9; DNA: TGTGCCAGCAGCTTACGAGGATCGAACACTGAAGCTTTCTTT; CDR3: CASSLRGSNTEAFF
size: many; J: TRBJ1-5; D: TRBD1; V: TRBV18; DNA: TGTGCCAGCTCACCACAGGGAACAGGGGGAAGCAATCAGCCCCAGCATTTT; CDR3: CASSPQGTGGSNQPQHF
size: .; J: TRBJ1-2; D: .; V: TRBV11-2; DNA: TGTGCCAGCAGCATTTTACAGGTCCCGTATGGCTACACCTTC; CDR3: CASSILQVPYGYTF